This is a list of T cell receptor beta chains from one sample in a study of blood T cell repertoires in COVID-19. Data came from immunoSEQ multiplex PCR; TCRdb stores just in-frame clones and leaves some out. The table lists around 250,000 clones, roughly four fifths of them singletons. The sequencing sample was made of PBMCs or T cells enriched from blood (not recorded which). The receptors derive from a man aged 25 to 40 with acute COVID-19. Both conserved end residues are part of each CDR3.

V gene	J gene	CDR3 protein
TRBV5-1	TRBJ2-2	CASSGKTSGPGELFF
TRBV24-1	TRBJ2-1	CATSRSGPSYNEQFF
TRBV27	TRBJ2-4	CASSLSGARLKNIQYF
TRBV27	TRBJ2-2	CASTRGGNTGELFF
TRBV6-5	TRBJ1-6	CASSDNRNRRSPLHF
TRBV5-1	TRBJ2-3	CASNRGTGRADTQYF
TRBV7-2	TRBJ1-3	CASSLAGGSGNTIYF
TRBV19	TRBJ1-2	CASSQTFSNYGYTF
TRBV29-1	TRBJ2-1	CSVEGLAGTAYNEQFF
TRBV10-3	TRBJ1-6	CAISESGGDNSPLHF
TRBV9	TRBJ2-1	CASSASGSSYNEQFF
TRBV18	TRBJ1-3	CASSPPIISGNTIYF
TRBV5-1	TRBJ1-1	CASSLSDMNTEAFF
TRBV28	TRBJ1-1	CASIPGQGGNTEAFF